This T cell receptor (beta chain) derives from a study of early T cells in non-severe SARS-CoV-2 infection. In the study overall: RNA in bulk from unsorted whole blood was sequenced, and chains were unpaired. Whole-study findings and limits: Anti-spike CD8 responses were favored in VDJdb matching, and private and CD4 specificities were missed.

Attachment of unique molecular identifiers to individual cDNA molecules was performed. In TCRdb, the 5' RACE reads were re-called with MiXCR into one record per CDR3 protein. The table lists roughly 83,000 distinct CDR3 sequences, 12% of them singletons. V lost 0 bases to trimming and J lost 0 bases, with 10 bases between them. Looked up from germline, CDR1 is SGDLS and CDR2 is YYNGEE. The CDR3 extends over 16 amino acids. This clonotype was picked up many times. Its target is unknown. The chain carries TRBV9 and TRBJ1-5; D remains unclear. The sequenced sample was whole blood, obtained at baseline. This clonotype originated in an adult who was a healthcare worker with PCR-confirmed SARS-CoV-2 infection or an uninfected control (not recorded which). The CDR3 nucleotides read TGTGCCAGCAGCGTAGGGGCAGACAATAGCAATCAGCCCCAGCATTTT. It specifies CASSVGADNSNQPQHF. Together with reference TRBV9 and TRBJ1-5, the CDR3 gives the full variable domain: DSGVTQTPKHLITATGQRVTLRCSPRSGDLSVYWYQQSLDQGLQFLIQYYNGEERAKGNILERFSAQQFPDLHSELNLSSLELGDSALYFCASSVGADNSNQPQHFGDGTRLSIL.